Listed here are 5 T cell receptor beta chains from one sample, sequenced in a study of blood T cells in healthy people across ages. The second PCR ran roughly 6 to 11 cycles with a sample-barcoded 5' primer and J-beta primers. MiXCR was run by TCRdb on the 5' RACE reads, yielding one entry per CDR3 protein. The sample records 1.2 million to 1.5 million distinct CDR3 sequences, around 39% being singletons. What was sequenced was blood. These TCRs come from a woman aged 18-29 years in good health.

The rearrangement joins TRBV12-3 or TRBV12-4 to TRBJ2-5, with TRBD2 identical over 9 bases. The CDR3 is 16 residues long. V dropped 5 bases and J dropped 2; count of bases not matched to a gene: 9. CDR3 sequence: CASSRSGLARQETQYF. The CDR3 DNA sequence: TGTGCCAGCAGTCGCTCTGGACTAGCGAGGCAAGAGACCCAGTACTTC.

A few counts support this clonotype. V usage is TRBV3-1 and J usage is TRBJ1-2, with D unresolved. The CDR3 has 13 amino acids. Germline lookup yields CDR1 LGHDT and CDR2 YNNKEL (reference sequence). V was shortened by 0 bases and J by 3 bases, with 5 bases between the two germline ends. For the CDR3, the DNA is TGTGCCAGCAGCCAAGAAGTGGACTATGGCTACACCTTC. It is translated as CASSQEVDYGYTF.

This rearrangement joins TRBV28 to TRBJ2-7; D is perhaps TRBD1 or TRBD2 (5 bases each). The better agreement between TRBJ2-5 and the DNA end casts doubt on the J call. This CDR3 is 16 amino acids long. CDR1 and CDR2 (germline): MDHEN, SYDVKM. CDR3 sequence (DNA): TGTGCCAGCAAGACGTCTAGGGACGTTGGCGTCGAGACCCAGTACTTC. Translating gives CASKTSRDVGVETQYF.

With regard to this clonotype: Without the conserved terminal phenylalanine or tryptophan, this CDR3 likely stems from a read error. No DNA is shown, since the ends of the CDR3 on it are uncertain; the CDR3 is the one TCRdb lists. This rearrangement joins TRBV21-1 to TRBJ1-4. TRBV21-1 is flagged as a pseudogene. The CDR3 spans 13 residues, counting both ends. The CDR3: CASSKGKNEKLFL.

This clonotype was counted many times. The V and J genes are TRBV12-3 or TRBV12-4 and TRBJ2-7; D uncertain. The CDR3 spans 14 residues. The V end lost 3 bases, the J end lost 0 bases, and 9 bases lay between the germline ends. In DNA, the CDR3 is TGTGCCAGCAGTTTTAGTCCGAGCTCCTACGAGCAGTACTTC. Translation gives CASSFSPSSYEQYF.